This TCR beta chain was obtained from a study of T cell responses to AZD1222 COVID-19 vaccine. V was clipped by 3 bases and J by 1 base, with 2 bases between them. Germline-derived CDR1 and CDR2 are SGHRS and YFSETQ. This CDR3 contains 11 residues. In this sample, this clone turned up a few times. What it recognizes is unknown. The same CDR3 can be traced to other DNA sequences in this sample. Measured with immunoSEQ multiplex PCR; TCRdb has only the in-frame clones, and not every one. The sample contains roughly 120,000 clones, around 85% of which appear only once. Study results and caveats: Only a handful of AZD1222 recipients were seropositive at baseline. Possibly, clonal diversity was underestimated; donors were largely white British and included more females.

This sequence was found in an adult in good health. The specimen was peripheral blood, collected on day 0 of AZD1222 vaccination. The V and J genes are TRBV5-1 and TRBJ2-7, with D unclear. This CDR3 reads CASSSSYEQYF. The CDR3 bases are TGCGCCAGCAGCTCATCCTACGAGCAGTACTTC.